This TCR beta chain comes out of a study of blood T cells in healthy people across ages. Per-sample yields of isolated PBMCs were at least 7 million. A second PCR, run for 7 to 11 cycles, used a sample-barcoded 5' primer plus a J-beta primer mix. Each cDNA molecule carried a tag from a template-switch adaptor that contained 12 random nucleotides. TCRdb redid the calling of the 5' RACE reads with MiXCR, one entry per CDR3 protein. The table shows hundreds of thousands of distinct CDR3 sequences, with approximately 60% occurring only once. V gave up 8 bases and J gave up 0 bases; unmatched junction bases: 10. The CDR3 totals 15 residues. From germline, CDR1 is SEHNR and CDR2 FQNEAQ (reference sequence).

The origin of this receptor is a man aged 40-49 years in good health. The sequenced sample was blood. The chain couples TRBV7-9 to TRBJ2-7, with 7 positions matching TRBD2. The chain's CDR3 is CASVFGGTSSYEQYF. Written as DNA, the CDR3 is TGTGCCAGCGTCTTCGGGGGGACGTCCTCCTACGAGCAGTACTTC. Full variable domain (outside the CDR3, taken from reference TRBV7-9 and TRBJ2-7): DTGVSQNPRHKITKRGQNVTFRCDPISEHNRLYWYRQTLGQGPEFLTYFQNEAQLEKSRLLSDRFSAERPKGSFSTLEIQRTEQGDSAMYLCASVFGGTSSYEQYFGPGTRLTVT.